The 23 T cell receptor beta chains presented below share a single source sample, sequenced in a study of T cells in Graves' hyperthyroidism and ophthalmopathy. It was RNA transcripts that yielded the amplified TCR beta CDR3 regions. Primed by the HTBI set, a first-round RT-PCR was run on the TCR CDR3. TCRdb called the multiplex PCR reads again in MiXCR, with one record for every CDR3 protein. The sample consists of around 600,000 distinct CDR3 sequences, about 14% of them appearing once. The sequencing sample was made of blood. The receptors here all came from a woman aged 50 to 65 with Graves' ophthalmopathy.

This clonotype has more than one count but fewer than ten. The chain links TRBV24-1 to TRBJ2-6; maybe TRBD1 (5 bases). CDR3 length: 13 residues. Germline CDR1 KGHDR, CDR2 SFDVKD. V lost 10 bases to trimming and J lost 4 bases, with 10 bases between them. The CDR3 DNA is TGTGCCACGTCAGGGTTCGGGGCCAACGTCCTGACTTTC. Translated: CATSGFGANVLTF.

This clonotype was observed many times. The V call is TRBV12-3 or TRBV12-4, the J call TRBJ2-7; D is uncertain. The CDR3 consists of 11 residues. The germline V and J ends were trimmed by 5 bases and 7 bases, with 9 bases remaining between them. The CDR3 nucleotides are TGTGCCAGCAGTCATCCCGGAGAGCAGTACTTC. This translates into CASSHPGEQYF.

This clonotype has ten or more counts. The gene calls are TRBV6-2 or TRBV6-3 and TRBJ2-7, with 11 nucleotides matching TRBD2. J lost 5 bases, V lost 2 bases, and 2 bases had no gene match. CDR1 and CDR2 from the germline V gene are MNHEY and SVGEGT. The CDR3 is 14 residues long. The CDR3 region is CASSYLTSGNEQYF. The DNA for the CDR3 is TGTGCCAGCAGTTACCTGACTAGCGGGAACGAGCAGTACTTC.

This sequence joins TRBV6-2 or TRBV6-3 and TRBJ2-3; the D is unclear. Trimming pared 2 bases from V and 0 bases from J, leaving 12 bases between. Germline V lookup: CDR1 MNHEY, CDR2 SVGEGT. The CDR3 length is 16 residues. The CDR3 protein is CASSYGGLTSTDTQYF. In nucleotides, the CDR3 is TGTGCCAGCAGTTACGGCGGTCTAACTAGCACAGATACGCAGTATTTT.

The rearrangement joins TRBV7-8 to TRBJ1-1, with TRBD1 as a possible D gene (6 bases). CDR1 SGHVS and CDR2 FQNEAQ come from the germline V gene. With 5 bases removed from V and 2 bases from J, the gap between germline ends came to 15 bases. The CDR3 extends over 15 amino acids. The CDR3 sequence: CASSHKGHQNTEAFF. In nucleotides, the CDR3 is TGTGCCAGCAGCCATAAGGGACACCAAAACACTGAAGCTTTCTTT.

In its sample, this clonotype was seen a few times. This sequence joins TRBV4-3 and TRBJ1-4; perhaps TRBD1 as D (6 bases). The CDR3 runs 16 residues. Germline assignment: CDR1 LGHNA and CDR2 YSLEER. Trimming removed 1 base at V and 0 bases at J, with 9 bases between. The CDR3 loop reads CASSQVGGTTNEKLFF. CDR3 in DNA: TGCGCCAGCAGCCAAGTAGGGGGGACAACTAATGAAAAACTGTTTTTT.

This clonotype was counted a few times. The chain is built from TRBV5-5 and TRBJ2-2; D not resolved. CDR1 is SGHKS and CDR2 is YYEKEE in the germline V gene (reference sequence). The CDR3 is made up of 13 amino acids. V lost 5 bases and J lost 6, with 11 bases in between. The CDR3 nucleotides read TGTGCCAGCAGTCTAGGAGTTGCCGGGGAGCTGTTTTTT. As protein: CASSLGVAGELFF.

This clonotype was observed at least ten times. The chain carries TRBV7-9 and TRBJ2-1; D perhaps matches TRBD2 (6 bases). The CDR3 contains 16 residues. Germline lookup yields CDR1 SEHNR and CDR2 FQNEAQ (reference sequence). With 0 bases removed from V and 3 bases from J, the gap between germline ends came to 12 bases. Written as DNA, the CDR3 is TGTGCCAGCAGCTTAGCGTTGTCTAGCGACTACAATGAGCAGTTCTTC. As protein: CASSLALSSDYNEQFF.

This clonotype showed up just a few times. The chain joins TRBV27 to TRBJ2-2, with D possibly TRBD1 on 6 matching bases. V lost 5 bases, J lost 5 bases, and 12 bases lay in between. The V gene's germline CDR1 is MNHEY and CDR2 SMNVEV (reference sequence). The CDR3 has 14 residues. CDR3: CASSTHTGTGELFF. Written as DNA, the CDR3 is TGTGCCAGCAGTACACACACAGGGACCGGGGAGCTGTTTTTT.

The chain employs TRBV5-8 and TRBJ2-3; D remains ambiguous. The CDR3 runs to 15 residues. Germline CDR1 and CDR2: SGHTS and YDEGEE. The V end was cut by 4 bases, the J end by 0 bases, with 12 bases between. CDR3 in DNA: TGTGCCAGCAGCCAAGATGAGTCTAGCACAGATACGCAGTATTTT. Amino acids: CASSQDESSTDTQYF.

This clonotype was observed at least ten times. The chain carries TRBV11-3 and TRBJ2-5; D may be TRBD2 (5 bases). V dropped 0 bases and J dropped 4 bases, with 18 bases sitting between them. Germline assignment: CDR1 SGHNT and CDR2 YENEEA. The CDR3 is 17 amino acids. The CDR3 nucleotides read TGTGCCAGCAGCTTAGATATTATAGGAGGAGGAGGAGAGACCCAGTACTTC. It encodes CASSLDIIGGGGETQYF.

This clonotype showed up many times. The chain joins TRBV20-1 to TRBJ2-1; D unclear. Trimming took off 6 bases at V and 8 bases at J, with 11 bases between the two ends. The germline gives CDR1 DFQATT, CDR2 SNEGSKA (reference sequence). CDR3 size: 11 residues. The CDR3 DNA follows: TGCAGTGCCGCGGTAGTGGATGAGCAGTTCTTC. Its translation is CSAAVVDEQFF.

CDR3 in amino acids: CASSWDRLSEAFF. DNA for the CDR3: TGTGCCAGCAGCTGGGACAGGCTGTCTGAAGCTTTCTTT. The chain employs TRBV14 and TRBJ1-1; 8 nucleotides match TRBD1. The CDR3 has 13 amino acids. Looked up from germline, CDR1 is SGHDN and CDR2 is FVKESK. V lost 5 bases, J lost 6 bases, and 5 bases stayed unmatched.

This clonotype was counted at least ten times. This rearrangement joins TRBV29-1 to TRBJ1-5; a weak D match, TRBD1 (5 bases). The CDR3 extends over 13 amino acids. CDR1 and CDR2 (germline): SQVTM, ANQGSEA. Trimming pared 7 bases from V and 0 bases from J, leaving 10 bases between. The CDR3 loop is CSAGHNSNQPQHF. The CDR3, as DNA: TGCAGCGCTGGACACAATAGCAATCAGCCCCAGCATTTT.

This clonotype was recorded at least ten times. The genes are TRBV11-2 and TRBJ2-1, with D unresolved. CDR3 size: 16 residues. The V end lost 0 bases, the J end lost 2 bases, and 11 bases lay between the germline ends. Germline loops: CDR1 SGHAT, CDR2 FQNNGV. CDR3 coding DNA: TGTGCCAGCAGCTTAGAGGCTAGACCGCCCTACAATGAGCAGTTCTTC. Amino acids: CASSLEARPPYNEQFF.

V usage is TRBV12-3 or TRBV12-4 and J usage is TRBJ1-2; TRBD1 aligns across 7 bases. With V trimmed by 4 bases and J by 9 bases, 8 bases remained unmatched. The CDR3 totals 13 residues. The CDR3 sequence is CASSWRGLRSYTF. As DNA, the CDR3 is TGTGCCAGCAGTTGGAGGGGGCTAAGGAGCTACACCTTC.

This clonotype was seen more than once but under ten times. The chain couples TRBV11-1 to TRBJ2-1; a possible D gene is TRBD1 (6 bases). The CDR3 consists of 16 residues. V was shortened by 0 bases and J by 9 bases, with 18 bases between the two germline ends. The germline V gene encodes CDR1 SGHAT and CDR2 FQDESV (reference sequence). Here the CDR3 DNA reads TGTGCCAGCAGCTTAGCGCCTTTTTTGGGGGCCAGTGAGCAGTTCTTC. Its translation: CASSLAPFLGASEQFF.

This clonotype was detected a few times. The chain is built from TRBV2 and TRBJ2-1; 7 bases match TRBD1. Losses at the gene ends were 10 bases for V and 2 bases for J; bases not matched to a gene: 5. CDR1 is SNHLY and CDR2 is FYNNEI in the germline V gene. CDR3 length: 13 residues. CDR3 region: CATDRFTYNEQFF. The CDR3 DNA reads TGTGCCACGGACAGGTTTACCTACAATGAGCAGTTCTTC.

This clonotype was recorded many times. The chain combines TRBV12-3 or TRBV12-4 with TRBJ1-3, with 10 positions matching TRBD1. V gave up 5 bases and J gave up 4 bases; unmatched junction bases: 8. This CDR3 comprises 16 residues. CDR3 DNA sequence: TGTGCCAGCAGTCCACGGACAGGGGGACGAGGAAACACCATATATTTT. Protein: CASSPRTGGRGNTIYF.

This clonotype was counted ten times or more. One junction end disagrees with the germline gene, perhaps due to a read error. The DNA for the CDR3 is TGTGCCAGCAGCCAAGATTCGTCCTACGAGCAGTACTTC. Translating it yields CASSQDSSYEQYF. The chain recombines TRBV4-1 with TRBJ2-7; D is unclear. CDR1 and CDR2 (germline): MGHRA, YSYEKL. This CDR3 comprises 13 residues.

The J gene is TRBJ2-7, the V gene TRBV5-6; weak D call: TRBD2 (6 bases). The V end was cut by 3 bases, the J end by 1 base, with 17 bases between. Germline values: CDR1 SGHDT, CDR2 YYEEEE. The CDR3 contains 16 residues. The CDR3 DNA is TGTGCCAGCAGCTCGGGGGTCAGGCGAAATTCCTACGAGCAGTACTTC. Residues: CASSSGVRRNSYEQYF.

This clonotype has a count of ten or more. The rearrangement joins TRBV11-2 to TRBJ1-1; no reliable D call. The CDR3 sequence is 15 residues long. Germline V gene data show CDR1 as SGHAT and CDR2 as FQNNGV. The V end was cut by 0 bases, the J end by 0 bases, with 8 bases between. CDR3 in amino acids: CASSLEHTLNTEAFF. For the CDR3, the DNA is TGTGCCAGCAGCTTAGAGCACACGCTGAACACTGAAGCTTTCTTT.

This clonotype was picked up a small number of times. The chain joins TRBV15 to TRBJ2-7, with a possible D match to TRBD2 (6 bases). The CDR3 loop spans 15 amino acids. V shed 0 bases and J shed 5 bases, with 14 bases lying between them. CDR1 and CDR2 (germline): LNHNV, YYDKDF (reference sequence). DNA of the CDR3: TGTGCCACCAGCAGAGAAGGTCCAGGGAGGAACGAGCAGTACTTC. This encodes CATSREGPGRNEQYF.